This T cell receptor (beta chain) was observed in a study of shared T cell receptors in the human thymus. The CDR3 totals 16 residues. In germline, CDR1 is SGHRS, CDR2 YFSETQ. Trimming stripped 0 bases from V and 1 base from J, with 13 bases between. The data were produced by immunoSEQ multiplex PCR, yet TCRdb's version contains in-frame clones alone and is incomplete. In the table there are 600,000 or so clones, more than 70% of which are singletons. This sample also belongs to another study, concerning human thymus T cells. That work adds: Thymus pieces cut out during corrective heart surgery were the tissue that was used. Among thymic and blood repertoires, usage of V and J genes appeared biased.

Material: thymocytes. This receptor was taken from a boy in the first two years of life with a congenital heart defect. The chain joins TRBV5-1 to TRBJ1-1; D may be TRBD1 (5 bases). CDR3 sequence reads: CASSLVGGIGNTEAFF. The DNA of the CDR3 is TGCGCCAGCAGCTTGGTGGGGGGGATAGGGAACACTGAAGCTTTCTTT.